Listed below are T cell receptor beta chains from one sample, sequenced in a study of cytomegalovirus exposure and HLA in healthy donors. The table came from immunoSEQ multiplex PCR; TCRdb's copy has only in-frame clones and leaves some out. The sample carries about 130,000 clones, 77% recorded once. The specimen was PBMCs. The origin of the receptors is a male donor in good health and CMV-seropositive. Both conserved end residues are part of each CDR3. D genes are given only for firm matches. A row's size may be missing; if present it is once, few, many or a size class.

cdr3_nt cdr3_aa v_call clone_size d_call j_call
TGTGCCATCAGTGAGTCGAAGGTGACAGGGTACACCGGGGAGCTGTTTTTT CAISESKVTGYTGELFF TRBV10-3 . TRBD1 TRBJ2-2
TGTGCCAGCAGTCAGCTTGGGGGACAGGGAACCTACGAGCAGTACTTC CASSQLGGQGTYEQYF TRBV28 once TRBD1 TRBJ2-7
TGTGCCAGCAGCAAAGTCCGGGGTAGGGGGCGCGAGCAGTACTTC CASSKVRGRGREQYF TRBV21-1 . . TRBJ2-7
TGCGCCAGCAGCTTGGAAGGGACAGGGGGGCATGGCTACACCTTC CASSLEGTGGHGYTF TRBV5-1 . TRBD1 TRBJ1-2
TGTGCCAGCAGCTTAGCCGGGGGCTCCTACGAGCAGTACTTC CASSLAGGSYEQYF TRBV7-6 . . TRBJ2-7
TGTGCCAGCAGCTTCCCTGGGAGCTATGGCTACACCTTC CASSFPGSYGYTF TRBV5-6 . . TRBJ1-2
TGTGCCAGCAGTGGTCAGGGGGTCCACACTGAAGCTTTCTTT CASSGQGVHTEAFF TRBV6-1 few TRBD1 TRBJ1-1
TGTGCCAGCACCCAAGAAGGGGGATGGACAGATACGCAGTATTTT CASTQEGGWTDTQYF TRBV5-6 . . TRBJ2-3
TGCAGCGTTGCAAGGCGGGTCGAGGATACGCAGTATTTT CSVARRVEDTQYF TRBV29-1 once . TRBJ2-3
TGTGCCAGCAGCCGCCTACGGGGGGACGGCTACACCTTC CASSRLRGDGYTF TRBV7-2 . . TRBJ1-2
TGTGCCAGCAGTTCAGCAAGGGAGGGCCTGAACACTGAAGCTTTCTTT CASSSAREGLNTEAFF TRBV9 . . TRBJ1-1
TGTGCCAGCAAGCTGGGGCAAGGTAATGAAAAACTGTTTTTT CASKLGQGNEKLFF TRBV2 . . TRBJ1-4
TGTGCCAGCAGTCTTACAGATACGCAGTATTTT CASSLTDTQYF TRBV7-2 few . TRBJ2-3
TGTGCCAGCAGCTTAGGCCGAAATACAGCTAACTATGGCTACACCTTC CASSLGRNTANYGYTF TRBV13 . . TRBJ1-2
TGTGCCAGCAGCCAATTCCCCGGGACAGGCACCGGGGAGCTGTTTTTT CASSQFPGTGTGELFF TRBV13 . TRBD1 TRBJ2-2
TGTGCCAGCAGCTTAAGCAGGGTGCCGAACACTGAAGCTTTCTTT CASSLSRVPNTEAFF TRBV7-3 . . TRBJ1-1
TGCGCCAGCAGCTTAACTAGCTTGAATGAGCAGTTCTTC CASSLTSLNEQFF TRBV5-1 . . TRBJ2-1
TGTGCCAGCACCTTGGGGGGGCCTGGCTACACCTTC CASTLGGPGYTF TRBV28 . . TRBJ1-2
TGTGCCAGTAGTATTATTCGGCGGGAATCCGGCTACACCTTC CASSIIRRESGYTF TRBV19 . . TRBJ1-2
TGTGCCAGCAGTCTAAGGGCTTCAACGGGAAATGAGCAGTTCTTC CASSLRASTGNEQFF TRBV27 . . TRBJ2-1
TGTGCCTGGATCCCGGGACACACTACGAACACTGAAGCTTTCTTT CAWIPGHTTNTEAFF TRBV30 . . TRBJ1-1
TGTGCCATCAGTGCCGGGACAGCCACCACCGGGGAGCTGTTTTTT CAISAGTATTGELFF TRBV10-3 . TRBD1 TRBJ2-2
TGTGCCAGCAGCTTTGGGCACATGAACACTGAAGCTTTCTTT CASSFGHMNTEAFF TRBV7-2 . . TRBJ1-1
TGTGCCAGCAGTGATCCCAGGACGGGGGTATCGTCAGAGCAGTACTTC CASSDPRTGVSSEQYF TRBV6-1 . . TRBJ2-7
TGTGCCAGCAGTCGCGCCTACGAGCAGTACTTC CASSRAYEQYF TRBV28 . . TRBJ2-7
TGTGCCAGCAGTGCGCGCCCGGGGGAAGACACTGAAGCTTTCTTT CASSARPGEDTEAFF TRBV6-4 . . TRBJ1-1
TGTGCCAGCACCCGGACAGGGCCTAACTATGGCTACACCTTC CASTRTGPNYGYTF TRBV11-3 few TRBD1 TRBJ1-2
TGTGCCAGCTGCAACGGGGGGGGACAGGAGCAGTTCTTC CASCNGGGQEQFF TRBV6-5 once . TRBJ2-1
TGTGCCAGCAGCCCAGGTACCTACTACGAGCAGTACTTC CASSPGTYYEQYF TRBV5-4 once . TRBJ2-7
TGTGCCAGCACTTCATCCCCGACAGGGATAGATTCACCCCTCCACTTT CASTSSPTGIDSPLHF TRBV6-6 . TRBD1 TRBJ1-6
TGTGCCAGCAGTGATTCCGTTCCCCGCTCCTACGAGCAGTACTTC CASSDSVPRSYEQYF TRBV2 . . TRBJ2-7
TGTGCCAGCAGTCGCACTGAAATGCCACGGGGAGGACTGTTTTTT CASSRTEMPRGGLFF TRBV6-6 once . TRBJ1-4
TGTGCCAGCAGTTTGGACAGCCAAGTGGCTTTCTTT CASSLDSQVAFF TRBV6-5 . . TRBJ1-1
TGCGCCAGCAGCTTGGCCAGGGGCCCCCAAGAGACCCAGTACTTC CASSLARGPQETQYF TRBV5-1 . . TRBJ2-5
TGTGCCAGCAGCTTCGACAGGGTTTCGGTTACCGGGGAGCTGTTTTTT CASSFDRVSVTGELFF TRBV7-9 . TRBD1 TRBJ2-2
TGTGCCAGCAGCTTAACTAGCGCGAACCTGGAGCAGTACTTC CASSLTSANLEQYF TRBV5-4 . TRBD2 TRBJ2-7
TGCGCCAGCAGCCCACTAGCGGGAGTACGGGTCAATGAGCAGTTCTTC CASSPLAGVRVNEQFF TRBV5-1 . TRBD2 TRBJ2-1
TGTGCCAGCTCACCTGATCGAGATTACGAAAAACTGTTTTTT CASSPDRDYEKLFF TRBV18 . . TRBJ1-4
TGTGCCAGCAGTTTATTCGGCAATCAGCCCCAGCATTTT CASSLFGNQPQHF TRBV27 . . TRBJ1-5
TGTGCCAGCAGCGGACAGGGGACAGATACGCAGTATTTT CASSGQGTDTQYF TRBV2 . TRBD1 TRBJ2-3
TGCGCCAGCAGCCCCGGGGTTCAAGAGACCCAGTACTTC CASSPGVQETQYF TRBV5-1 . . TRBJ2-5